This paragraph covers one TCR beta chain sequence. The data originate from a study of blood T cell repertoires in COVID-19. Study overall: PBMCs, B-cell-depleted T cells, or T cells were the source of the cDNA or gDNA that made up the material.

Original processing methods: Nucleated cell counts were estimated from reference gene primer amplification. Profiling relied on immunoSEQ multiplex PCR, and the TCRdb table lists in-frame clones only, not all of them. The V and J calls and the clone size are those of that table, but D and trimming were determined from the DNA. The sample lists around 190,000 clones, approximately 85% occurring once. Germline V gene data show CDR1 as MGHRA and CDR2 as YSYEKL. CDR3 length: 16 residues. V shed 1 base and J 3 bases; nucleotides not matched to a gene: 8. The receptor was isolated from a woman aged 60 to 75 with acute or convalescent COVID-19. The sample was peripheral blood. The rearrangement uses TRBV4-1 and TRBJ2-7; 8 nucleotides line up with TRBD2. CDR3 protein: CASSQAGGGRNYEQYF. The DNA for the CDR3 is TGCGCCAGCAGCCAAGCGGGGGGCGGGAGGAACTACGAGCAGTACTTC.